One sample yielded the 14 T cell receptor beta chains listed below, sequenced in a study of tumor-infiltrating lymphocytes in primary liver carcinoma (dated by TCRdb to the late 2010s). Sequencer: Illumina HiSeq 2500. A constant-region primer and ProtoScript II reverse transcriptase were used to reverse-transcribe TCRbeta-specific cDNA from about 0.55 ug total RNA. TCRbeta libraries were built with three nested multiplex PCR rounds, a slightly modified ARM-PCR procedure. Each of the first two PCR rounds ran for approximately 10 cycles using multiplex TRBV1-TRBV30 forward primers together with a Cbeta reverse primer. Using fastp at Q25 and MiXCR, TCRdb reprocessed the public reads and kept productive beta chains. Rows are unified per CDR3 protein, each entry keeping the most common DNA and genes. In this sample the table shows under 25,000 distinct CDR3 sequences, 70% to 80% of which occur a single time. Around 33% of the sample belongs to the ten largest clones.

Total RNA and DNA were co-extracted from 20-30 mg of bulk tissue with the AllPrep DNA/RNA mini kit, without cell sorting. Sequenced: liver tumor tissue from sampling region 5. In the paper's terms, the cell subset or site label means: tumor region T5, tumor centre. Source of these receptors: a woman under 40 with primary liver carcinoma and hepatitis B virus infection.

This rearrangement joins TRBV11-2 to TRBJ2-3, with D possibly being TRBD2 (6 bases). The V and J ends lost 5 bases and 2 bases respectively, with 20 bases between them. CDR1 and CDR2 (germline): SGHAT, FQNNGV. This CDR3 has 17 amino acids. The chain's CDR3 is CASSHRGRGSLTDTQYF. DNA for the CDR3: TGTGCCAGCAGCCATCGGGGGAGAGGGAGTCTCACAGATACGCAGTATTTT.

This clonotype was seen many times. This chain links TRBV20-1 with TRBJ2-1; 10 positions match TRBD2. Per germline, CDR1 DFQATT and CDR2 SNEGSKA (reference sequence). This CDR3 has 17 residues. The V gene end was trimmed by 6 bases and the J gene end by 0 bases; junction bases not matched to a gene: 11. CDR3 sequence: CSAPAGGLPSSYNEQFF. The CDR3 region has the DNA TGCAGTGCCCCAGCGGGAGGGCTACCGAGCTCCTACAATGAGCAGTTCTTC.

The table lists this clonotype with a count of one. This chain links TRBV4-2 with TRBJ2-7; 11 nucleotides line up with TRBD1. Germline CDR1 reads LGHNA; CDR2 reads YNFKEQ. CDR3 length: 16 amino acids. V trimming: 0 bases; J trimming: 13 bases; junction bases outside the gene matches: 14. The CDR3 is CASSQDSGQGEDERYF. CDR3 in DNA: TGTGCCAGCAGCCAAGATTCGGGACAGGGGGAGGACGAGCGTTACTTC.

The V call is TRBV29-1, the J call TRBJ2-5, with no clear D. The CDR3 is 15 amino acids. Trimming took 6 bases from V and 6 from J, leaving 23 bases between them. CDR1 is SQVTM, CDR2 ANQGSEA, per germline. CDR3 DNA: TGCAGCGTCGAAACCGGAAGGGAAGTGAGGCAGACCCAGTACTTC. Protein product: CSVETGREVRQTQYF.

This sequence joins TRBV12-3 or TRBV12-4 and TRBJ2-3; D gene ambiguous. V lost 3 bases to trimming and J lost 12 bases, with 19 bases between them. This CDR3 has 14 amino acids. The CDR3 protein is CASSFGRSTDIQYF. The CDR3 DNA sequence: TGTGCCAGCAGTTTTGGTCGCAGCACAGATATCCAGTATTTT.

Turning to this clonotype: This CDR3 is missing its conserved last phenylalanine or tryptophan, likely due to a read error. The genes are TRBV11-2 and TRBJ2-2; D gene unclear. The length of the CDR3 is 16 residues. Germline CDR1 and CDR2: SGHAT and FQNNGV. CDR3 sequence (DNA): TGCCCCAGCAGCCCCGATCCCCAATTGAACACCGGGGAGCTGTTTTAT. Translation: CPSSPDPQLNTGELFY.

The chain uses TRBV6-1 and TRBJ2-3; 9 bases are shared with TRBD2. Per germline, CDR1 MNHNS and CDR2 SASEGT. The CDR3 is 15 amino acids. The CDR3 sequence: CTNSPLAGAIDTQYF. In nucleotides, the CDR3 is TGTACCAACAGTCCCTTAGCGGGAGCCATAGATACGCAGTATTTT.

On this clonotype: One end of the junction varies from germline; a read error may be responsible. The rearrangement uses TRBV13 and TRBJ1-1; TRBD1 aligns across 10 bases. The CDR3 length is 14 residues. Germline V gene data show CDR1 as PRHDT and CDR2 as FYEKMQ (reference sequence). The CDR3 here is CTSRTGGANTKAFF. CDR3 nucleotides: TGTACCAGCAGGACAGGGGGTGCAAACACTAAAGCCTTCTTT.

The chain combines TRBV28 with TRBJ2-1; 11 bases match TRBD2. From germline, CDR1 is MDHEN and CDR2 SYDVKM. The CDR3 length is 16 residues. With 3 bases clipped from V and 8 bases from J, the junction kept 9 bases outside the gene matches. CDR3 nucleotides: TGTGCCAGCAGTTTCCAGTTAGCGGGAGGGGCTTATGAGCAGTTCTTC. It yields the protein CASSFQLAGGAYEQFF. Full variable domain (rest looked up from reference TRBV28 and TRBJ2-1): DVKVTQSSRYLVKRTGEKVFLECVQDMDHENMFWYRQDPGLGLRLIYFSYDVKMKEKGDIPEGYSVSREKKERFSLILESASTNQTSMYLCASSFQLAGGAYEQFFGPGTRLTVL.

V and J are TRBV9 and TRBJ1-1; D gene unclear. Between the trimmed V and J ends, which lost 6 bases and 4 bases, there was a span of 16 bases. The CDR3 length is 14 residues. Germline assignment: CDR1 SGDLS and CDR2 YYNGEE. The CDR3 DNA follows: TGTGCCAGCAACATAGCCCACTCGGGCACTGAAGCTTTCTTT. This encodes CASNIAHSGTEAFF.

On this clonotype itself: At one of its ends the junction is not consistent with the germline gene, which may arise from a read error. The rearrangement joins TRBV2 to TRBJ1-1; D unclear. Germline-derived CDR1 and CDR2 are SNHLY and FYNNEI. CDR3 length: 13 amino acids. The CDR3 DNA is TGTGCCAGCAGGGACCATGCGAACACTGAAGCTTTATTT. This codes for CASRDHANTEALF.

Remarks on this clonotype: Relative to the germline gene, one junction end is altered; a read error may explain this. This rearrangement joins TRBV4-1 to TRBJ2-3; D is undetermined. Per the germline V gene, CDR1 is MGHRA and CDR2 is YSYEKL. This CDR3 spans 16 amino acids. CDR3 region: CTSCQDGDRATDTQYF. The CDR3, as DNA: TGCACCAGCTGCCAAGACGGAGATCGGGCCACAGATACGCAGTATTTT.

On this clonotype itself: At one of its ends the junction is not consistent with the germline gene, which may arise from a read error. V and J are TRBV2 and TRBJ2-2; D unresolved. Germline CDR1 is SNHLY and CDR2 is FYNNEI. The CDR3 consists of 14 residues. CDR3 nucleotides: TGTGCCTGCAGTGGCTGGGTGAACACCGGTGAGCTGTTTTTT. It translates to CACSGWVNTGELFF.

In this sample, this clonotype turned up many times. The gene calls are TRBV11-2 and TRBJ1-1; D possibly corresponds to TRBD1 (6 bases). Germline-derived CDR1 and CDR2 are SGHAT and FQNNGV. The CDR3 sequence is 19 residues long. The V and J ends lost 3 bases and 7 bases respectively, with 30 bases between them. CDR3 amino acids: CASSFTRVMDWGRPGEAFF. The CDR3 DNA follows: TGTGCCAGCAGCTTTACCCGCGTGATGGACTGGGGGCGTCCGGGTGAAGCTTTCTTT.